These T cell receptor beta chains were read from a single sample in a study of OX40 agonist ivuxolimab in advanced cancers. Sequencing was performed with immunoSEQ multiplex PCR; in TCRdb, only in-frame clones are kept and a portion is missing. There are roughly 71,000 clones in the sample; about 88% occur only once, and around 0.93% lies in the top ten. The sample here was CD4+ or CD8+ T cells sorted from blood, taken in a trial of the OX40 agonist ivuxolimab. Receptor source: an adult with an advanced solid tumor such as melanoma, head and neck, liver or kidney cancer. Each CDR3 is given with its conserved first and last residue. Fields, in order: clone size, D gene, V gene, J gene, CDR3 protein, CDR3 DNA. A D gene is named only where the DNA matches it firmly. The size entry is marked missing in some rows and otherwise reads once, few, many or a size class.

clone_size: .; d_call: .; v_call: TRBV19; j_call: TRBJ2-2; cdr3_aa: CASRQGRDTGELFF; cdr3_nt: TGTGCCAGTAGACAGGGTAGAGACACCGGGGAGCTGTTTTTT
clone_size: .; d_call: .; v_call: TRBV5-4; j_call: TRBJ1-4; cdr3_aa: CASSPDPINEKLFF; cdr3_nt: TGTGCCAGCAGCCCGGACCCGATCAATGAAAAACTGTTTTTT
clone_size: .; d_call: TRBD1; v_call: TRBV6-5; j_call: TRBJ2-2; cdr3_aa: CASSRDRDTGELFF; cdr3_nt: TGTGCCAGCAGCAGGGACAGGGACACCGGGGAGCTGTTTTTT
clone_size: .; d_call: .; v_call: TRBV2; j_call: TRBJ1-2; cdr3_aa: CASNLDGRYYGYTF; cdr3_nt: TGTGCCAGCAATTTGGACGGCCGCTACTATGGCTACACCTTC
clone_size: once; d_call: TRBD2; v_call: TRBV7-2; j_call: TRBJ2-3; cdr3_aa: CASSLEGQRGADTQYF; cdr3_nt: TGTGCCAGCAGCTTAGAGGGCCAGCGGGGGGCGGATACGCAGTATTTT
clone_size: .; d_call: .; v_call: TRBV9; j_call: TRBJ2-2; cdr3_aa: CASARTSGGGELFF; cdr3_nt: TGTGCCAGCGCCAGAACGTCAGGAGGCGGGGAGCTGTTTTTT
clone_size: .; d_call: .; v_call: TRBV15; j_call: TRBJ1-5; cdr3_aa: CATSGGLLVGQPQHF; cdr3_nt: TGTGCCACCAGCGGGGGACTCCTGGTGGGCCAGCCCCAGCATTTT
clone_size: once; d_call: .; v_call: TRBV2; j_call: TRBJ2-6; cdr3_aa: CASSGDGAGANVLTF; cdr3_nt: TGTGCCAGCAGCGGGGACGGTGCGGGGGCCAACGTCCTGACTTTC
clone_size: .; d_call: TRBD1; v_call: TRBV5-4; j_call: TRBJ1-1; cdr3_aa: CASSPQGEKTEAFF; cdr3_nt: TGTGCCAGCAGCCCGCAGGGGGAAAAGACTGAAGCTTTCTTT
clone_size: few; d_call: .; v_call: TRBV7-2; j_call: TRBJ1-5; cdr3_aa: CASSFRSNQPQHF; cdr3_nt: TGTGCCAGCAGCTTTCGCTCCAATCAGCCCCAGCATTTT
clone_size: .; d_call: TRBD2; v_call: TRBV27; j_call: TRBJ2-1; cdr3_aa: CASSPRLAGGPGEQFF; cdr3_nt: TGTGCCAGCAGCCCCCGACTAGCGGGGGGGCCTGGGGAGCAGTTCTTC
clone_size: .; d_call: .; v_call: TRBV15; j_call: TRBJ2-7; cdr3_aa: CATSSGLREQYF; cdr3_nt: TGTGCCACCAGCAGCGGCCTCCGCGAGCAGTACTTC
clone_size: .; d_call: TRBD2; v_call: TRBV9; j_call: TRBJ2-7; cdr3_aa: CASQPGHSGTRNEQYF; cdr3_nt: TGTGCCAGCCAGCCCGGACATTCCGGGACTAGGAACGAGCAGTACTTC
clone_size: .; d_call: .; v_call: TRBV5-6; j_call: TRBJ1-3; cdr3_aa: CASSSARRGFLNTIYF; cdr3_nt: TGTGCCAGCAGCTCGGCCCGACGTGGTTTCCTAAACACCATATATTTT
clone_size: few; d_call: TRBD1; v_call: TRBV11-3; j_call: TRBJ2-2; cdr3_aa: CASTPPGQGAGELFF; cdr3_nt: TGTGCCAGCACCCCGCCGGGACAGGGAGCCGGGGAGCTGTTTTTT
clone_size: few; d_call: .; v_call: TRBV4-1; j_call: TRBJ2-1; cdr3_aa: CASSQDPPGSELQFF; cdr3_nt: TGCGCCAGCAGCCAAGATCCCCCCGGGAGCGAACTCCAGTTCTTC
clone_size: .; d_call: .; v_call: TRBV9; j_call: TRBJ1-4; cdr3_aa: CASSVGLANEKLFF; cdr3_nt: TGTGCCAGCAGCGTAGGCCTGGCTAATGAAAAACTGTTTTTT
clone_size: .; d_call: .; v_call: TRBV11-2; j_call: TRBJ2-7; cdr3_aa: CASSLVRSTYEQYF; cdr3_nt: TGTGCCAGCAGCTTAGTTCGGAGTACCTACGAGCAGTACTTC
clone_size: .; d_call: TRBD2; v_call: TRBV11-2; j_call: TRBJ2-1; cdr3_aa: CASSLLAGAYNEQFF; cdr3_nt: TGTGCCAGCAGCTTATTGGCGGGAGCCTACAATGAGCAGTTCTTC
clone_size: .; d_call: .; v_call: TRBV5-4; j_call: TRBJ1-1; cdr3_aa: CASSLAQNTEAFF; cdr3_nt: TGTGCCAGCAGCCTGGCGCAGAACACTGAAGCTTTCTTT
clone_size: .; d_call: .; v_call: TRBV29-1; j_call: TRBJ2-1; cdr3_aa: CSVVRQGNHNEQFF; cdr3_nt: TGCAGCGTTGTCAGGCAGGGGAACCACAATGAGCAGTTCTTC
clone_size: .; d_call: TRBD1; v_call: TRBV27; j_call: TRBJ2-7; cdr3_aa: CASSSRTGTHEQYF; cdr3_nt: TGTGCCAGCAGTTCTCGGACAGGGACCCACGAGCAGTACTTC
clone_size: .; d_call: .; v_call: TRBV11-3; j_call: TRBJ2-7; cdr3_aa: CASSLDAYEQYF; cdr3_nt: TGTGCCAGCAGCTTAGACGCCTACGAGCAGTACTTC
clone_size: few; d_call: TRBD1; v_call: TRBV7-2; j_call: TRBJ2-3; cdr3_aa: CASSPHRPGTGSDTQYF; cdr3_nt: TGTGCCAGCAGCCCTCACAGACCCGGGACAGGGTCAGATACGCAGTATTTT
clone_size: .; d_call: TRBD1; v_call: TRBV28; j_call: TRBJ2-7; cdr3_aa: CASQGAFNEQYF; cdr3_nt: TGTGCCAGCCAGGGGGCGTTTAACGAGCAGTACTTC
clone_size: .; d_call: .; v_call: TRBV7-2; j_call: TRBJ1-2; cdr3_aa: CASSLDPGTGYTF; cdr3_nt: TGTGCCAGCAGCTTAGATCCAGGGACTGGCTACACCTTC
clone_size: .; d_call: TRBD2; v_call: TRBV9; j_call: TRBJ2-7; cdr3_aa: CASSVEGSGVSYEQYF; cdr3_nt: TGTGCCAGCAGCGTAGAGGGTAGCGGGGTCTCCTACGAGCAGTACTTC
clone_size: .; d_call: .; v_call: TRBV19; j_call: TRBJ2-7; cdr3_aa: CATRPSGPDYEQYF; cdr3_nt: TGTGCCACCCGTCCATCCGGCCCGGACTACGAGCAGTACTTC
clone_size: .; d_call: .; v_call: TRBV5-4; j_call: TRBJ2-1; cdr3_aa: CASSLGGGDEQFF; cdr3_nt: TGTGCCAGCAGCTTAGGGGGAGGCGATGAGCAGTTCTTC
clone_size: .; d_call: .; v_call: TRBV30; j_call: TRBJ1-2; cdr3_aa: CAWSLESKGYTF; cdr3_nt: TGTGCCTGGAGTCTGGAGTCTAAGGGCTACACCTTC